This entry describes one T cell receptor (beta chain). Its antigen is not known. The PCR contained 60 Vbeta and 13 Jbeta primers. Assay: immunoSEQ multiplex PCR; the TCRdb copy retains only in-frame clones and omits some. The sample holds about 140,000 clones, less than 80% seen once. The entry originates in a study of cytomegalovirus exposure and HLA in healthy donors. Notes on the study in general: Later analysis found that TCR beta chains associated with HLA were more clonally expanded than other, equally common chains. The analysis excluded some indistinguishable V segments, including TRBV6-2 and TRBV6-3. In a later analysis, TCR beta V- and J-gene trimming was associated with a missense DCLRE1C variant.

The CDR3 totals 13 residues. The V and J ends lost 3 bases and 4 bases respectively, with 9 bases between them. Germline CDR1 SEHNR, CDR2 FQNEAQ (reference sequence). The sample taken for sequencing was PBMCs. This receptor was identified in a man in his forties or fifties in good health and CMV-seropositive. This chain links TRBV7-9 with TRBJ1-1; D is undetermined. The CDR3 protein is CASSFSWATEAFF. CDR3 in DNA: TGTGCCAGCAGCTTTTCATGGGCCACTGAAGCTTTCTTT.